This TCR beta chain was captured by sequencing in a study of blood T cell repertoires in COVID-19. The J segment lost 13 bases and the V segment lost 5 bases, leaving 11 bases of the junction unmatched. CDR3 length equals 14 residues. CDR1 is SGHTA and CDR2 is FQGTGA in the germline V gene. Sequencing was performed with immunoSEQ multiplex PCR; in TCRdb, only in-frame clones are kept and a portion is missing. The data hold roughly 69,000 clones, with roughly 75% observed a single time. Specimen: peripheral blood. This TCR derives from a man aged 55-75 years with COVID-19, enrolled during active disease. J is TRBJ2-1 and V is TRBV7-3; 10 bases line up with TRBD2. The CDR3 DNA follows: TGTGCCAGCAGCCCAGGGAGTAGCGGGGGGACTCAGTTCTTC. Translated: CASSPGSSGGTQFF. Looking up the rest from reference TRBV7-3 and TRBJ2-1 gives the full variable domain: GAGVSQTPSNKVTEKGKYVELRCDPISGHTALYWYRQSLGQGPEFLIYFQGTGAADDSGLPNDRFFAVRPEGSVSTLKIQRTERGDSAVYLCASSPGSSGGTQFFGPGTRLTVL.